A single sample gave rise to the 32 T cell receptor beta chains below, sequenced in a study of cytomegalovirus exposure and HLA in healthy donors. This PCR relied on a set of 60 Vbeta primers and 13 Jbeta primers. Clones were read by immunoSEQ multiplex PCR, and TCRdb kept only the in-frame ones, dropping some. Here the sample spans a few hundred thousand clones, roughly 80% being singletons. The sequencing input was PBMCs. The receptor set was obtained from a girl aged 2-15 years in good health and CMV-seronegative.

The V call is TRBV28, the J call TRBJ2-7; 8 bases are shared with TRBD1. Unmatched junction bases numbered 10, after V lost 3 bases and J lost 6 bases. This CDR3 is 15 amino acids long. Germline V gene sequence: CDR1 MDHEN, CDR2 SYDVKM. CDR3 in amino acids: CASSFPGGQVAEQYF. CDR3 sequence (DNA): TGTGCCAGCAGTTTTCCTGGGGGACAGGTGGCCGAGCAGTACTTC. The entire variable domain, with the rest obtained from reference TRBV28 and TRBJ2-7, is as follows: DVKVTQSSRYLVKRTGEKVFLECVQDMDHENMFWYRQDPGLGLRLIYFSYDVKMKEKGDIPEGYSVSREKKERFSLILESASTNQTSMYLCASSFPGGQVAEQYFGPGTRLTVT.

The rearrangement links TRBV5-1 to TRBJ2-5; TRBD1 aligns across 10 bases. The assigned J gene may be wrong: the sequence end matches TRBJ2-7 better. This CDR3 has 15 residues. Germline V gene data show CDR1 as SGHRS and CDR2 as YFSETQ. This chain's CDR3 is CASSRRPDRGNEQYF. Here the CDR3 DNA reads TGCGCCAGCAGCCGGAGACCGGACAGGGGGAACGAGCAGTACTTC.

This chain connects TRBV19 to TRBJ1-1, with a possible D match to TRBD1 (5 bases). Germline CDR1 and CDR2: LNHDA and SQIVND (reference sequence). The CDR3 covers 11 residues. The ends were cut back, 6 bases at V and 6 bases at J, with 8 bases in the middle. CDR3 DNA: TGTGCCAGTAGCCCGGGGGCTGAAGCTTTCTTT. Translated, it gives CASSPGAEAFF. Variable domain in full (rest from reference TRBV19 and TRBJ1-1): DGGITQSPKYLFRKEGQNVTLSCEQNLNHDAMYWYRQDPGQGLRLIYYSQIVNDFQKGDIAEGYSVSREKKESFPLTVTSAQKNPTAFYLCASSPGAEAFFGQGTRLTVV.

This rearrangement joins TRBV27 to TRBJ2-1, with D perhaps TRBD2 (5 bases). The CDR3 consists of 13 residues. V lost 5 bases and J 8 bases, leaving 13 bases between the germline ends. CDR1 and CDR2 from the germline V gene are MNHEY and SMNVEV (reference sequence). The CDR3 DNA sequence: TGTGCCAGCAGTCCCCTGGGAGCACATGAGCAGTTCTTC. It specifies CASSPLGAHEQFF.

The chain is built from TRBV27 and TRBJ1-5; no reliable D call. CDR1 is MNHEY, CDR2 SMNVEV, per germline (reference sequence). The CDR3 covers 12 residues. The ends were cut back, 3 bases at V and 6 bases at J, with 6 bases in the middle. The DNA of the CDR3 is TGTGCCAGCAGTTTGGAGGGTCAGCCCCAGCATTTT. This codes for CASSLEGQPQHF.

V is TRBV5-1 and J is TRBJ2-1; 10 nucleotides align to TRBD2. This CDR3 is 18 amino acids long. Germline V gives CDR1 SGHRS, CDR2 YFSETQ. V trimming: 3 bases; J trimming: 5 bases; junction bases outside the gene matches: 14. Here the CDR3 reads CASSSVSGRAAGDNEQFF. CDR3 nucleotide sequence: TGCGCCAGCAGCTCCGTGAGCGGGAGGGCCGCGGGAGACAATGAGCAGTTCTTC. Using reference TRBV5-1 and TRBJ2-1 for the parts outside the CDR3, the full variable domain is KAGVTQTPRYLIKTRGQQVTLSCSPISGHRSVSWYQQTPGQGLQFLFEYFSETQRNKGNFPGRFSGRQFSNSRSEMNVSTLELGDSALYLCASSSVSGRAAGDNEQFFGPGTRLTVL.

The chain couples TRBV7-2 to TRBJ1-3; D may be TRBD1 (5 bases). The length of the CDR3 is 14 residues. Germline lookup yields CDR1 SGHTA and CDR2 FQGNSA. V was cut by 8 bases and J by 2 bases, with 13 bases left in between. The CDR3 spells CASRLGGAGNTIYF. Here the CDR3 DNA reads TGTGCCAGCCGCCTCGGGGGTGCTGGAAACACCATATATTTT.

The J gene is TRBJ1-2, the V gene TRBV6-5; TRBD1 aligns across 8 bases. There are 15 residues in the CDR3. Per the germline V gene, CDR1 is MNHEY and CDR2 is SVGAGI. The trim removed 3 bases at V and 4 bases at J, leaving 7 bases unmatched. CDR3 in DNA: TGTGCCAGCAGTTATGGACAGGGAAGTAGCTATGGCTACACCTTC. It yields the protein CASSYGQGSSYGYTF.

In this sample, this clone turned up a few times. The CDR3 coding sequence is TGCGCCAGCAGCTTGGCCCGGGGGGGTACAGATACGCAGTATTTT. This translates into CASSLARGGTDTQYF. The V and J genes are TRBV5-1 and TRBJ2-3; 8 bases are a match to TRBD2. The CDR3 sequence is 15 residues long. Germline assignment: CDR1 SGHRS and CDR2 YFSETQ. V lost 0 bases and J lost 3; bases outside the gene matches: 3.

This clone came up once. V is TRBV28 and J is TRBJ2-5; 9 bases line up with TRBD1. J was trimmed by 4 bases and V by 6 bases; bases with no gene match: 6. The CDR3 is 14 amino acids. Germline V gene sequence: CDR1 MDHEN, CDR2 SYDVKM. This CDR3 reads CASRPTGGRETQYF. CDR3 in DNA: TGTGCCAGCAGACCTACAGGGGGCCGAGAGACCCAGTACTTC.

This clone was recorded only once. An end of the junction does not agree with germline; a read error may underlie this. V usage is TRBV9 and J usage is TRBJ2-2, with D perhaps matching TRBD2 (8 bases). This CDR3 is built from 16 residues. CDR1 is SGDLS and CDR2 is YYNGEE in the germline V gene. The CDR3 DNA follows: TGTGCCAGCAGCGACCGGGAGGGGGCGAATACCGGGGAGCTGTTTTTT. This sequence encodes CASSDREGANTGELFF. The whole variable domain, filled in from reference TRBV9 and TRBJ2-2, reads DSGVTQTPKHLITATGQRVTLRCSPRSGDLSVYWYQQSLDQGLQFLIQYYNGEERAKGNILERFSAQQFPDLHSELNLSSLELGDSALYFCASSDREGANTGELFFGEGSRLTVL.

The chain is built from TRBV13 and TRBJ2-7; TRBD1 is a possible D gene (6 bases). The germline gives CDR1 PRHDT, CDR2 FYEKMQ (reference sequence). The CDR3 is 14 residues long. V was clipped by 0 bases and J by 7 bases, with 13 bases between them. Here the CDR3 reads CASSLGQGPTEQYF. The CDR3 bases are TGTGCCAGCAGCTTAGGACAGGGACCTACGGAGCAGTACTTC.

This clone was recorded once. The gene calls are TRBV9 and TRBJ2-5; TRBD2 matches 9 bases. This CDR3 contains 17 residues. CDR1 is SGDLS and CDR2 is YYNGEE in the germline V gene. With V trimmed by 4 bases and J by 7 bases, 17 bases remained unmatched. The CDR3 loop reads CASSTYPQREAPATQYF. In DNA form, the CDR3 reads TGTGCCAGCAGCACCTACCCCCAGCGGGAGGCCCCAGCGACCCAGTACTTC.

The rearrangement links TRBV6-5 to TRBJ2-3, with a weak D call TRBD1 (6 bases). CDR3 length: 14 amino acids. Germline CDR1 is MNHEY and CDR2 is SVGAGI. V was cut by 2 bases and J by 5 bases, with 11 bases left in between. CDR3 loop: CASSYGRTVDTQYF. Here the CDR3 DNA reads TGTGCCAGCAGTTACGGCCGGACAGTAGATACGCAGTATTTT.

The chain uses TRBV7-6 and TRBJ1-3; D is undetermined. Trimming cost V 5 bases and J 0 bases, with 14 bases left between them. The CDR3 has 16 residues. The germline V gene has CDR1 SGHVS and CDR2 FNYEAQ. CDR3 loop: CASSTGSHLSGNTIYF. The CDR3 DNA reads TGTGCCAGCAGCACGGGGTCCCACCTCTCTGGAAACACCATATATTTT.

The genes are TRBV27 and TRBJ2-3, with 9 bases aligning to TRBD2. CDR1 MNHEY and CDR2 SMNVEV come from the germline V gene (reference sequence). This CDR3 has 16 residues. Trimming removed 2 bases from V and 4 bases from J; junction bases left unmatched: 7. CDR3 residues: CASSLAGGRRSDTQYF. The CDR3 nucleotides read TGTGCCAGCAGTTTAGCGGGGGGGAGGAGGTCAGATACGCAGTATTTT.

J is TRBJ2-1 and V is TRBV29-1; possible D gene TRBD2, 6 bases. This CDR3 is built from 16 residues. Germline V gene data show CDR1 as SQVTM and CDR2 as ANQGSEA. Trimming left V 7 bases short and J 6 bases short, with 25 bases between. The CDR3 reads CSAGEAWGAGGNEQFF. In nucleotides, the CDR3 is TGCAGCGCTGGGGAGGCGTGGGGCGCCGGTGGCAATGAGCAGTTCTTC.

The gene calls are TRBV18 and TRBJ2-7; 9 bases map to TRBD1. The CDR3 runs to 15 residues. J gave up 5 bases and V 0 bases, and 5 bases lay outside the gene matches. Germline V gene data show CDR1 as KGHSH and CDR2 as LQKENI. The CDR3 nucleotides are TGTGCCAGCTCACCACCGGGACAGGGCTTACACGAGCAGTACTTC. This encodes CASSPPGQGLHEQYF.

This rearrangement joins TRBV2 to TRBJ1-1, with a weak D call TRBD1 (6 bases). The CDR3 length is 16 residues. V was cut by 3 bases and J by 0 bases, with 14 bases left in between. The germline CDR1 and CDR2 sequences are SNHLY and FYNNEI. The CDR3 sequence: CASSDSGQGLNTEAFF. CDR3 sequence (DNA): TGTGCCAGCAGTGACTCCGGCCAGGGGCTGAACACTGAAGCTTTCTTT.

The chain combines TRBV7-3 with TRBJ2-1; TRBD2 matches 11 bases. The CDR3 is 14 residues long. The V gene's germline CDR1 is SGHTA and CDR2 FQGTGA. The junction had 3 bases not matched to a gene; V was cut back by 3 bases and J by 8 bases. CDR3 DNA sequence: TGTGCCAGCAGCTTGGGACTAGCGGTAGATGAGCAGTTCTTC. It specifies CASSLGLAVDEQFF.

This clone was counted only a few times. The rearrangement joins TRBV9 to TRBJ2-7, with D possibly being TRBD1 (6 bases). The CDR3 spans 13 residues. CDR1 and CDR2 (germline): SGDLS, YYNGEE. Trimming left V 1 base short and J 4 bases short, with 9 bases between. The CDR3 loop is CASSVNGQYEQYF. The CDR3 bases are TGTGCCAGCAGCGTAAACGGACAGTACGAGCAGTACTTC.

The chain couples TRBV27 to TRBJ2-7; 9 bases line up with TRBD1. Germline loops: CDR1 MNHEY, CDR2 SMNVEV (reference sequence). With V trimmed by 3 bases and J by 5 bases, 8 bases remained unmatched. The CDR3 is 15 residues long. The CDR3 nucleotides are TGTGCCAGCAGTTTCGGAAAAGGGACAGGGAACGAGCAGTACTTC. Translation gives CASSFGKGTGNEQYF.

The CDR3 reads CAISWGQRTSGANVLTF. In nucleotides, the CDR3 is TGTGCCATCAGTTGGGGACAGAGAACTTCTGGGGCCAACGTCCTGACTTTC. This chain uses TRBV10-3 with TRBJ2-6; 7 nucleotides agree with TRBD1. The trim removed 5 bases at V and 1 base at J, leaving 8 bases unmatched. The CDR3 loop spans 17 amino acids. Germline loops: CDR1 ENHRY, CDR2 SYGVKD.

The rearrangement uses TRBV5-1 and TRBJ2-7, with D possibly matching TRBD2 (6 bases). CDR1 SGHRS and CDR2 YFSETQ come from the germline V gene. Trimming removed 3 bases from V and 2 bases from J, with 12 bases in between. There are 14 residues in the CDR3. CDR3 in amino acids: CASSSTSITYEQYF. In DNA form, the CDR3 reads TGCGCCAGCAGCTCGACTAGTATCACCTACGAGCAGTACTTC.

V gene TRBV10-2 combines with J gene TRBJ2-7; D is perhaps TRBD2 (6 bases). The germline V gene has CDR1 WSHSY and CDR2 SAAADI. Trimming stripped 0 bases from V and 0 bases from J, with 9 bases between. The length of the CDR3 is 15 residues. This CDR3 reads CASSESRGISYEQYF. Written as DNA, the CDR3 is TGCGCCAGCAGTGAGTCCCGGGGGATCTCCTACGAGCAGTACTTC.

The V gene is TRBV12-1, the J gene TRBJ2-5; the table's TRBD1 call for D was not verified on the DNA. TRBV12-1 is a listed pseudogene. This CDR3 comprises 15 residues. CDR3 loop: CASSFEIAKGRGQYF. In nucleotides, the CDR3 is TGTGCCAGCAGCTTCGAGATAGCTAAGGGAAGGGGCCAGTACTTC.

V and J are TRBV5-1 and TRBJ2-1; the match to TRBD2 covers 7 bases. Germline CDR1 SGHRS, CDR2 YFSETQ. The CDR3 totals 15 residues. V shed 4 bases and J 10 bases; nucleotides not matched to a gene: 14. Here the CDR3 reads CASSGDYSLEGEQFF. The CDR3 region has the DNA TGCGCCAGCAGCGGGGACTATAGTTTGGAAGGAGAGCAGTTCTTC.

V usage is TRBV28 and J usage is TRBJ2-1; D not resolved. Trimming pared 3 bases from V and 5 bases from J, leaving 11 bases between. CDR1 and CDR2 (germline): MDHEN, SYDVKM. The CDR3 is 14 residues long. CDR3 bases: TGTGCCAGCAGTTTTGATGGCAGGAACAATGAGCAGTTCTTC. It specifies CASSFDGRNNEQFF.

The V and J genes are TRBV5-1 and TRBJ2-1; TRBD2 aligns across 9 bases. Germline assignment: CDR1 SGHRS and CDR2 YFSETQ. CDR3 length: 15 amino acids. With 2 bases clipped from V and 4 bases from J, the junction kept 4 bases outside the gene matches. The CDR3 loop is CASSLGTSSYNEQFF. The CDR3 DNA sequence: TGCGCCAGCAGCTTAGGGACTAGCAGTTACAATGAGCAGTTCTTC.

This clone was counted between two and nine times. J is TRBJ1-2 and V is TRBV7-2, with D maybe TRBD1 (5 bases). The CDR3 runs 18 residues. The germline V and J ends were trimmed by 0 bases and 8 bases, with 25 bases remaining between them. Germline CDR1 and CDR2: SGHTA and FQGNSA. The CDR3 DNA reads TGTGCCAGCAGCTTAGCAATATTCCAGGGAAGTGGGGAATGGGGCTACACCTTC. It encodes CASSLAIFQGSGEWGYTF.

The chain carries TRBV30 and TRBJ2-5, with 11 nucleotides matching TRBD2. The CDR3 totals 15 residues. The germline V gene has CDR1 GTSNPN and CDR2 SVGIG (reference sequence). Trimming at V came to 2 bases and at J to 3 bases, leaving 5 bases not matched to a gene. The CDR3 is CAWSWLAGGKETQYF. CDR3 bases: TGTGCCTGGAGTTGGCTAGCGGGAGGAAAAGAGACCCAGTACTTC. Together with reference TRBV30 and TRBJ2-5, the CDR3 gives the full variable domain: SQTIHQWPATLVQPVGSPLSLECTVEGTSNPNLYWYRQAAGRGLQLLFYSVGIGQISSEVPQNLSASRPQDRQFILSSKKLLLSDSGFYLCAWSWLAGGKETQYFGPGTRLLVL.

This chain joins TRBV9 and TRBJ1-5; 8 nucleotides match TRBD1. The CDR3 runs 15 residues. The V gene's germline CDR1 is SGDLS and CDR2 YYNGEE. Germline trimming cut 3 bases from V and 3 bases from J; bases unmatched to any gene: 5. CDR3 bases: TGTGCCAGCAGCGCGGGACAGGCGAACAATCAGCCCCAGCATTTT. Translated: CASSAGQANNQPQHF.